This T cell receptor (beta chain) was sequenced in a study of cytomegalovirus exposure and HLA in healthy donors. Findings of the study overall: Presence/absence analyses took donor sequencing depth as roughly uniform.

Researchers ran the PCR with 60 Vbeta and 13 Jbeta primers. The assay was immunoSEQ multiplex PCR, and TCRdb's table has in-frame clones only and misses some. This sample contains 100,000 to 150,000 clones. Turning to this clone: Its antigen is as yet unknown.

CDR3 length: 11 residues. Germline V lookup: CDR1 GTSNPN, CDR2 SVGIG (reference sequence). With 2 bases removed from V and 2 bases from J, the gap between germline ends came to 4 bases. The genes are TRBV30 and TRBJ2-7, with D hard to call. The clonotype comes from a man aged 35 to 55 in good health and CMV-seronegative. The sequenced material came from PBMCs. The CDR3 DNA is TGTGCCTGGAGTACAACCTACGAGCAGTACTTC. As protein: CAWSTTYEQYF.